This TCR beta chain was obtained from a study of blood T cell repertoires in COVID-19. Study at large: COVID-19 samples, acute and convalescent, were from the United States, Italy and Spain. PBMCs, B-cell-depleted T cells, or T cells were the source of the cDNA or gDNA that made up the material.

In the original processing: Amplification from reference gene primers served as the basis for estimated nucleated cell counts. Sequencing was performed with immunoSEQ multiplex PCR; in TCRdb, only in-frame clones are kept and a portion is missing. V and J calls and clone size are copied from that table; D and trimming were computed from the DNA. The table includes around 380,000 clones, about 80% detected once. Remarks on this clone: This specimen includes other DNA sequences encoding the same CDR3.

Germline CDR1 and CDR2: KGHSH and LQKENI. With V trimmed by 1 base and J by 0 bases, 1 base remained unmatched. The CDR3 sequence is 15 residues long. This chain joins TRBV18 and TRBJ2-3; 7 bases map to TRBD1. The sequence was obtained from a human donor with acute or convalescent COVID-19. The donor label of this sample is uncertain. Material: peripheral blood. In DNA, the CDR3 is TGTGCCAGCTCACCACAGACAGGGAGCACAGATACGCAGTATTTT. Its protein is CASSPQTGSTDTQYF. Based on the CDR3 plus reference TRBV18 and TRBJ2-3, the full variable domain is NAGVMQNPRHLVRRRGQEARLRCSPMKGHSHVYWYRQLPEEGLKFMVYLQKENIIDESGMPKERFSAEFPKEGPSILRIQQVVRGDSAAYFCASSPQTGSTDTQYFGPGTRLTVL.